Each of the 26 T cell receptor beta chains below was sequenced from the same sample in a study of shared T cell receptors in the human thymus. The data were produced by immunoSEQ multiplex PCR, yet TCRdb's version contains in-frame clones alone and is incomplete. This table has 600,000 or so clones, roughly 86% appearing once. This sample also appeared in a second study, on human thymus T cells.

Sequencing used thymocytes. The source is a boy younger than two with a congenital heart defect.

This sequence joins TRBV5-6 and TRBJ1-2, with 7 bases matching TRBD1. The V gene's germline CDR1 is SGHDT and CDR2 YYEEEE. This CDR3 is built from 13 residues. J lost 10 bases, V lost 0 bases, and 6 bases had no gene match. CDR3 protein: CASSLAGQKIYTF. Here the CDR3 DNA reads TGTGCCAGCAGCTTGGCGGGACAGAAAATCTACACCTTC.

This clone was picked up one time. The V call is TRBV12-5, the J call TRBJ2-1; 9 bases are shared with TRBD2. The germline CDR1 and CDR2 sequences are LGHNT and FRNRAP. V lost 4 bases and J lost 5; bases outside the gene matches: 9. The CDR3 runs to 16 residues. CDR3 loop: CASGSSAGGTNNEQFF. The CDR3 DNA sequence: TGTGCTAGTGGTTCCTCAGCGGGAGGAACTAACAATGAGCAGTTCTTC.

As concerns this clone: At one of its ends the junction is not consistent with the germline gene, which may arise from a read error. In nucleotides, the CDR3 is TGTGCCAGCAGCCCGGGACAGATCAATCAGCTCCAGCATTTT. Amino acids: CASSPGQINQLQHF. The chain links TRBV6-5 to TRBJ1-5; the match to TRBD1 covers 7 bases. The CDR3 has 14 residues. Germline CDR1 reads MNHEY; CDR2 reads SVGAGI.

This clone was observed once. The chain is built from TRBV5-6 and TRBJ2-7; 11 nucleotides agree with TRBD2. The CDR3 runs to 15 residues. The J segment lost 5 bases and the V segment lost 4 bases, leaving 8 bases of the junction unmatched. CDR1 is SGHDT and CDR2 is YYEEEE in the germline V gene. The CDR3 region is CASSLLAGGSNEQYF. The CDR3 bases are TGTGCCAGCAGCCTCCTAGCGGGAGGCAGCAACGAGCAGTACTTC.

CDR3 bases: TGTGCCAGTAGTATTACAGGGGGCGATCGGGGCTACACCTTC. Translation: CASSITGGDRGYTF. The chain uses TRBV19 and TRBJ1-2, with 9 bases matching TRBD1. Germline V lookup: CDR1 LNHDA, CDR2 SQIVND (reference sequence). The trim removed 3 bases at V and 8 bases at J, leaving 7 bases unmatched. The CDR3 contains 14 residues.

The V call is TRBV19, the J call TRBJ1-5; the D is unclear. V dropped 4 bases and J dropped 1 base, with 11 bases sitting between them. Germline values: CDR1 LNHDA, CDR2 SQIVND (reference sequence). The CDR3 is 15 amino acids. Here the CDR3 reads CASSKTRRSNQPQHF. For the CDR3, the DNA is TGTGCCAGTAGTAAGACACGTAGAAGCAATCAGCCCCAGCATTTT. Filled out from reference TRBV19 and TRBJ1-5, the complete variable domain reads DGGITQSPKYLFRKEGQNVTLSCEQNLNHDAMYWYRQDPGQGLRLIYYSQIVNDFQKGDIAEGYSVSREKKESFPLTVTSAQKNPTAFYLCASSKTRRSNQPQHFGDGTRLSIL.

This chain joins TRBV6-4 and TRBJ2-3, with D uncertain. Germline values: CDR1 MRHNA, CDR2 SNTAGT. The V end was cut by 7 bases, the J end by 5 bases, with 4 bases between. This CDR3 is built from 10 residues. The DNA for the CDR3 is TGTGCCAGCACCCAAGATACGCAGTATTTT. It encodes CASTQDTQYF.

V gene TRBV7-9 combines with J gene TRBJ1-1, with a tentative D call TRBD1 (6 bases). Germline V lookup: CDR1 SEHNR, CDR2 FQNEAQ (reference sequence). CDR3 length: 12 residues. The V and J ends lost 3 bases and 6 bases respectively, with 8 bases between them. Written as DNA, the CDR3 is TGTGCCAGCAGCTTGGACAGTCCTGAAGCTTTCTTT. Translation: CASSLDSPEAFF. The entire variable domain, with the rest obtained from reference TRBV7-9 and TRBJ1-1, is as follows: DTGVSQNPRHKITKRGQNVTFRCDPISEHNRLYWYRQTLGQGPEFLTYFQNEAQLEKSRLLSDRFSAERPKGSFSTLEIQRTEQGDSAMYLCASSLDSPEAFFGQGTRLTVV.

CDR3 DNA: TGCGCCACGTGTACGGGACTCCCGCGGGTTGGTGGCAATGAGCAGTTCTTC. This codes for CATCTGLPRVGGNEQFF. The chain uses TRBV5-1 and TRBJ2-1; D may be TRBD2 (6 bases). The CDR3 runs 17 residues. Germline CDR1 SGHRS, CDR2 YFSETQ. Deletions cut 9 bases from V and 6 bases from J, with 28 bases between.

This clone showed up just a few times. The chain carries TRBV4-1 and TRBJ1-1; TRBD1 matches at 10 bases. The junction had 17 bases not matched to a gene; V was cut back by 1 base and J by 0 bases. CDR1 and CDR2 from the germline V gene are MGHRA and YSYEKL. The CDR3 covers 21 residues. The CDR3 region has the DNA TGCGCCAGCAGCCAAGGGGTAACGGGACAGGGGCGCGATCCTATGAACACTGAAGCTTTCTTT. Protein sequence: CASSQGVTGQGRDPMNTEAFF.

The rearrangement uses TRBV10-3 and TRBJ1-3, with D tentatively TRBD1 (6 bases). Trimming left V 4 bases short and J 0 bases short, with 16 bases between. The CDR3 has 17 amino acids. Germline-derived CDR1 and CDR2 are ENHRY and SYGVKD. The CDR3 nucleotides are TGTGCCATCAGTGGTTCTCGACAGGCCCTCTCTGGAAACACCATATATTTT. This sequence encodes CAISGSRQALSGNTIYF.

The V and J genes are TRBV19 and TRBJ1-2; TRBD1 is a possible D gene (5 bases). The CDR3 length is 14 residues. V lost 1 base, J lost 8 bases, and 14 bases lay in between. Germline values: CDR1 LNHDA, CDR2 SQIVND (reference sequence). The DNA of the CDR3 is TGTGCCAGTAGTATAGGCGGCTTCCAGGGAGGCTACACCTTC. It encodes CASSIGGFQGGYTF.

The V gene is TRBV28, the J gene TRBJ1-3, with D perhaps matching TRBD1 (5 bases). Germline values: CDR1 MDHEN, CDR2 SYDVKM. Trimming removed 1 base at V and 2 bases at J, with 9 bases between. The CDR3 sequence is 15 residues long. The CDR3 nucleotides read TGTGCCAGCAGTTTATTGCCGGGGGCTGGAAACACCATATATTTT. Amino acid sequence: CASSLLPGAGNTIYF.

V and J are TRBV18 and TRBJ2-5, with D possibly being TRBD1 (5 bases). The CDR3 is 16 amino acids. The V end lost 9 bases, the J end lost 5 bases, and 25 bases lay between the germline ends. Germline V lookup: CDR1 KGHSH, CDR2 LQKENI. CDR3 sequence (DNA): TGTGCCAGGATGGGGTGTCTATCAGGGTCTCTGGAGACCCAGTACTTC. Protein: CARMGCLSGSLETQYF.

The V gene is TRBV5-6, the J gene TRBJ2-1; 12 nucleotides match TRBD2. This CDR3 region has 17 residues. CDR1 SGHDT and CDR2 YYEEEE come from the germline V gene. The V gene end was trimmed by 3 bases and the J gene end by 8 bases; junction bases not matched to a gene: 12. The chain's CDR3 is CASSCDRTSGTRDEQFF. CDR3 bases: TGTGCCAGCAGCTGCGACCGGACTAGCGGGACGAGGGATGAGCAGTTCTTC.

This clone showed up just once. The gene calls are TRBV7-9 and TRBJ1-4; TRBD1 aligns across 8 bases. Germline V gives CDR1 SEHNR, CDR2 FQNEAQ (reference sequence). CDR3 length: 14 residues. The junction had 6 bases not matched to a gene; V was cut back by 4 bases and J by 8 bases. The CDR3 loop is CASSSDRVREKLFF. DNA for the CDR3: TGTGCCAGCAGCTCGGACAGGGTGCGGGAAAAACTGTTTTTT. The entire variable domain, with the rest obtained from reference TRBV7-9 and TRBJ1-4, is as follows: DTGVSQNPRHKITKRGQNVTFRCDPISEHNRLYWYRQTLGQGPEFLTYFQNEAQLEKSRLLSDRFSAERPKGSFSTLEIQRTEQGDSAMYLCASSSDRVREKLFFGSGTQLSVL.

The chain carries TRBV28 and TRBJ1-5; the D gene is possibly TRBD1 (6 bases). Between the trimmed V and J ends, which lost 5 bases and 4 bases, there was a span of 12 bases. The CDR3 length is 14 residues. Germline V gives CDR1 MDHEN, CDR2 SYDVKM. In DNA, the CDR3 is TGTGCCAGCAGTGACACAGGGATTAATCAGCCCCAGCATTTT. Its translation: CASSDTGINQPQHF.

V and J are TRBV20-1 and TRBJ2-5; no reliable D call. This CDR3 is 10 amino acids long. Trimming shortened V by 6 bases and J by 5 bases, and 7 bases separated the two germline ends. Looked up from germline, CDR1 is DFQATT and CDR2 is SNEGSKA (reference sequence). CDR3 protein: CSAPLETQYF. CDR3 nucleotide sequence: TGCAGTGCCCCGTTGGAGACCCAGTACTTC.

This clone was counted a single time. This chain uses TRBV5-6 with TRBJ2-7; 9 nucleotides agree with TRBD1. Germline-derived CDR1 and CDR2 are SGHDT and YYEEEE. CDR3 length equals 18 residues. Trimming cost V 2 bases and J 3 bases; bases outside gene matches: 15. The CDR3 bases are TGTGCCAGCAGCTTCACAGGGGGCAGATGGACAAGATACTACGAGCAGTACTTC. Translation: CASSFTGGRWTRYYEQYF.

This CDR3 reads CASSSTRLAGSYNEQFF. CDR3 sequence (DNA): TGTGCCAGCAGCTCAACCCGACTAGCGGGGTCCTACAATGAGCAGTTCTTC. This rearrangement joins TRBV7-9 to TRBJ2-1, with TRBD2 matching 11 bases. With 4 bases clipped from V and 1 base from J, the junction kept 6 bases outside the gene matches. Germline-derived CDR1 and CDR2 are SEHNR and FQNEAQ (reference sequence). The CDR3 has 17 residues.

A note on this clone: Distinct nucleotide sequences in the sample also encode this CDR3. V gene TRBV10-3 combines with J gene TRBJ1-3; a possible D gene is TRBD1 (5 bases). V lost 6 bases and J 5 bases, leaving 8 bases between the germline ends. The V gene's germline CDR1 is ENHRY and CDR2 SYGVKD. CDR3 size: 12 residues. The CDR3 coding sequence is TGTGCCATCAGGGGGCAGAGAAACACCATATATTTT. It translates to CAIRGQRNTIYF.

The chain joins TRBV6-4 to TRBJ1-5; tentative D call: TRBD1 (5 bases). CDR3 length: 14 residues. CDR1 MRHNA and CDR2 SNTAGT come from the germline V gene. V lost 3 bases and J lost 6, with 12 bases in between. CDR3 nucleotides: TGTGCCAGCAGTGAGGATCCAGGGATTCAGCCCCAGCATTTT. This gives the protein CASSEDPGIQPQHF.

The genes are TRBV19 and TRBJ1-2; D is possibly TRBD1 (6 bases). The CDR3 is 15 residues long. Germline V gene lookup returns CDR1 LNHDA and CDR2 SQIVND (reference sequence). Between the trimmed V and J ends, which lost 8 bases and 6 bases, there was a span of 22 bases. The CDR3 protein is CASGKGGVRRNGYTF. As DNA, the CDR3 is TGTGCCAGTGGGAAAGGGGGAGTCCGGAGGAATGGCTACACCTTC. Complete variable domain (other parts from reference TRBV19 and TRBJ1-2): DGGITQSPKYLFRKEGQNVTLSCEQNLNHDAMYWYRQDPGQGLRLIYYSQIVNDFQKGDIAEGYSVSREKKESFPLTVTSAQKNPTAFYLCASGKGGVRRNGYTFGSGTRLTVV.

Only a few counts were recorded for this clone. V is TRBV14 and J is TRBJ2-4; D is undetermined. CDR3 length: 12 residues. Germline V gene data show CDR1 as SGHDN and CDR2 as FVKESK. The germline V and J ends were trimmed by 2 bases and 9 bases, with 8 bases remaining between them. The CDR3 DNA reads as TGTGCCAGCAGCCAATCTTCGGTCATTCAGTACTTC. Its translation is CASSQSSVIQYF. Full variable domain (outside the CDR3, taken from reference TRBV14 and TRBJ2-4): EAGVTQFPSHSVIEKGQTVTLRCDPISGHDNLYWYRRVMGKEIKFLLHFVKESKQDESGMPNNRFLAERTGGTYSTLKVQPAELEDSGVYFCASSQSSVIQYFGAGTRLSVL.

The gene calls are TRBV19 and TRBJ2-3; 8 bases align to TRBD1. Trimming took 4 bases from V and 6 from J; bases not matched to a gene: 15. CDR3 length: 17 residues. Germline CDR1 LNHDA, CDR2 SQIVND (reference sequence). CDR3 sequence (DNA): TGTGCCAGTAGTACTATACCGACAGGGGAAGGTTGCGATACGCAGTATTTT. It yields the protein CASSTIPTGEGCDTQYF.

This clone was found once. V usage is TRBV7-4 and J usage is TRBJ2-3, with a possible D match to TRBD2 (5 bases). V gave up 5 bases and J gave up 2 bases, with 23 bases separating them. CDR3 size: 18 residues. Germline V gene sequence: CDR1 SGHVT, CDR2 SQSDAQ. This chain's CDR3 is CASSIGPSPLNFTDTQYF. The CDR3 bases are TGTGCCAGCAGCATAGGGCCTAGCCCACTGAACTTCACAGATACGCAGTATTTT. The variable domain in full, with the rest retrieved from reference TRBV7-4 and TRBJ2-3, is GAGVSQSPRYKVAKRGRDVALRCDSISGHVTLYWYRQTLGQGSEVLTYSQSDAQRDKSGRPSGRFSAERPERSVSTLKIQRTEQGDSAVYLCASSIGPSPLNFTDTQYFGPGTRLTVL.